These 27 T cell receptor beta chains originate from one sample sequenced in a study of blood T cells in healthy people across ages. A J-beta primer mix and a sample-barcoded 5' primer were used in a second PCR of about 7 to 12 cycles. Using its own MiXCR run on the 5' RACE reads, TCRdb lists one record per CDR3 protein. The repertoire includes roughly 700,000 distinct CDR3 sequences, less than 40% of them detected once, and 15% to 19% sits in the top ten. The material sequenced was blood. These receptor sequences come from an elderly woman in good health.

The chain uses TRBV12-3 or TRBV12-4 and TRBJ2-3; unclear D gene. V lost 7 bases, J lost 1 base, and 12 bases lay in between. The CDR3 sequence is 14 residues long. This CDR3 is CASNGPGGTDTQYF. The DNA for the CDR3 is TGTGCCAGCAACGGTCCTGGGGGCACAGATACGCAGTATTTT.

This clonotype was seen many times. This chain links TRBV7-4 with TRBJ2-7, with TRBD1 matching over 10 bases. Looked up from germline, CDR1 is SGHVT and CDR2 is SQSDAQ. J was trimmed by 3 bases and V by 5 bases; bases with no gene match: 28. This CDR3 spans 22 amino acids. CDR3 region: CASSTRGGFDAGTGATLYEQYF. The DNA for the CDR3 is TGTGCCAGCAGCACAAGAGGTGGGTTTGATGCCGGGACAGGGGCTACCCTCTACGAGCAGTACTTC.

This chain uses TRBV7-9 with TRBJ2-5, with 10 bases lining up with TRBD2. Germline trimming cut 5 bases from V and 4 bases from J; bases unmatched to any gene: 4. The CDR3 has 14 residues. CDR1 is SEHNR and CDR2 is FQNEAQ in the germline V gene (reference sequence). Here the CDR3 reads CASSQSGRGETQYF. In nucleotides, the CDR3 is TGTGCCAGCAGCCAAAGCGGGAGGGGAGAGACCCAGTACTTC. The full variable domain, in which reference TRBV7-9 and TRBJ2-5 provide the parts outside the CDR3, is DTGVSQNPRHKITKRGQNVTFRCDPISEHNRLYWYRQTLGQGPEFLTYFQNEAQLEKSRLLSDRFSAERPKGSFSTLEIQRTEQGDSAMYLCASSQSGRGETQYFGPGTRLLVL.

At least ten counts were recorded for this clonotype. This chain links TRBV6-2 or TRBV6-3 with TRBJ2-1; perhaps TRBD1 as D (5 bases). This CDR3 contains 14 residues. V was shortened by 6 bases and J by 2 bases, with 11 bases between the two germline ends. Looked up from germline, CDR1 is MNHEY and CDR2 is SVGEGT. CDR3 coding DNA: TGTGCCAGCAGATTCGACAGAGCCTACAATGAGCAGTTCTTC. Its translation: CASRFDRAYNEQFF.

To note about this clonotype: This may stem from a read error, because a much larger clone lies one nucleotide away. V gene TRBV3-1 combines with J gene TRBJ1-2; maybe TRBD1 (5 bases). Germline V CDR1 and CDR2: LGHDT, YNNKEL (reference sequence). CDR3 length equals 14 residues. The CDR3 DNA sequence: TGTGCCAGCAGCCAAGTGCAGGGATACTATGGCTTCACCTTC. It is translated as CASSQVQGYYGFTF.

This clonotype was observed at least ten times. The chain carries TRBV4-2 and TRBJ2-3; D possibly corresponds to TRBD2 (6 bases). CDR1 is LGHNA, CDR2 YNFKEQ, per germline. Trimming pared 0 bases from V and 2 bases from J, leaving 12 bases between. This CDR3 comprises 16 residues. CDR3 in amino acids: CASSQDPRGTTDTQYF. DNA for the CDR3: TGTGCCAGCAGCCAAGATCCTCGGGGGACCACAGATACGCAGTATTTT.

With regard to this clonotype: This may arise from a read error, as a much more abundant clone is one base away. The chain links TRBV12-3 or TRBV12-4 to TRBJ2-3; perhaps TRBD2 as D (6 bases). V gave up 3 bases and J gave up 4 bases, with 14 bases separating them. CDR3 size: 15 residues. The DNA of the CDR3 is TGTGCCAGCAGTTTCGGCAGCTCTAGCGCAGATACGCAGTATTTT. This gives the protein CASSFGSSSADTQYF.

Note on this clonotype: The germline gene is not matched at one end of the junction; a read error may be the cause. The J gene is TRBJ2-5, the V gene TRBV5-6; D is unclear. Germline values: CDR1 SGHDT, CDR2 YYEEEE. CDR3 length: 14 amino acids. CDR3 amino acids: CASRGPGPAMEQYF. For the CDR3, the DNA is TGTGCTAGCAGAGGACCGGGCCCTGCTATGGAGCAGTACTTC.

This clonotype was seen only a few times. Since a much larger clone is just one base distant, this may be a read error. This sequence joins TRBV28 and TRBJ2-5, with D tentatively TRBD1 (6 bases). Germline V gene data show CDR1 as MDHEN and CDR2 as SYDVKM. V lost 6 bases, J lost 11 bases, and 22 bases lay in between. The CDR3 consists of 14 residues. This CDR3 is CASRSRGQVVKQYF. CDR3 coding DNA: TGTGCCAGCAGGTCCAGGGGTCAGGTGGTAAAGCAGTACTTC.

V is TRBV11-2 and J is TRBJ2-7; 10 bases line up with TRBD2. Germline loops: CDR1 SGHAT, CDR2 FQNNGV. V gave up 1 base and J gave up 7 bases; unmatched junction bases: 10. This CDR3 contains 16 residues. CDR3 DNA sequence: TGTGCCAGCAGCTTAGGAGCGGGGGGGCGTAACAATGAGCAGTACTTC. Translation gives CASSLGAGGRNNEQYF.

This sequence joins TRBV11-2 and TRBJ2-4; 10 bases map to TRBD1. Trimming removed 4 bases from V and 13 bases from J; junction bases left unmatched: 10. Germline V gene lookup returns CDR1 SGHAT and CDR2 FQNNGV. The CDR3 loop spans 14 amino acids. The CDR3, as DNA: TGTGCCAGCAGCTCGGGACAGGGGTCCTACGGGCAGTACTTC. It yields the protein CASSSGQGSYGQYF.

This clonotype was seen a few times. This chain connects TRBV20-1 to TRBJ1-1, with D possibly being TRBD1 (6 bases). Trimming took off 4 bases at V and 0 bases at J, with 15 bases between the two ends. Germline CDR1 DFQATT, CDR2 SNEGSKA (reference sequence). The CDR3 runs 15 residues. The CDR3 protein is CSAKAGGGLNTEAFF. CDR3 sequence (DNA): TGCAGTGCTAAGGCTGGCGGGGGGCTGAACACTGAAGCTTTCTTT.

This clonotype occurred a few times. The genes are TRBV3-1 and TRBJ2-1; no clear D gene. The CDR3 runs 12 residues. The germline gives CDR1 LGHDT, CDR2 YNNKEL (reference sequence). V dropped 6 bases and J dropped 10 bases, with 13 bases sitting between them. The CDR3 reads CASSPRAREQFF. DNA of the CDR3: TGTGCCAGCAGTCCCCGGGCCAGGGAGCAGTTCTTC.

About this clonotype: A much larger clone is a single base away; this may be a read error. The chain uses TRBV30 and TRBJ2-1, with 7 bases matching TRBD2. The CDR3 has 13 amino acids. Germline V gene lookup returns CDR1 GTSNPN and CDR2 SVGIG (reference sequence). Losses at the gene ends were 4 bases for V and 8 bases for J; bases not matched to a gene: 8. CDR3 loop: CAWNRGGDDEQFF. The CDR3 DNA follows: TGTGCCTGGAATCGCGGGGGTGACGATGAGCAGTTCTTC.

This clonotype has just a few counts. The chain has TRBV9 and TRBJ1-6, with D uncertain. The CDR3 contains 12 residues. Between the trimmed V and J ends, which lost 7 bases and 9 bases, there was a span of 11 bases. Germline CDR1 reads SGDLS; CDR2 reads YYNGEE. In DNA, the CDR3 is TGTGCCAGCGGTTCCTTGGGTTCACCCCTCCACTTT. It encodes CASGSLGSPLHF.

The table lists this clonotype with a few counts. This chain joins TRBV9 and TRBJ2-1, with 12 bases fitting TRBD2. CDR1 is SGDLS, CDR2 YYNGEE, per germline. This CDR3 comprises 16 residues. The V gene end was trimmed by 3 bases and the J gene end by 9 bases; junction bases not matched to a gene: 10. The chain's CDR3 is CASSAQGLAGRGEQFF. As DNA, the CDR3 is TGTGCCAGCAGCGCCCAAGGACTAGCGGGGCGTGGTGAGCAGTTCTTC.

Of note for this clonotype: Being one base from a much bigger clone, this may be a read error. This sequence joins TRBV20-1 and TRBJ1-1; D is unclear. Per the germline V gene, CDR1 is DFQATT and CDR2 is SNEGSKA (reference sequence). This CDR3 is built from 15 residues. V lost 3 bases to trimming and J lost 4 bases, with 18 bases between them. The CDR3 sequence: CSARNSEVPGTEAFF. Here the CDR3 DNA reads TGCAGTGCTAGGAACTCGGAGGTCCCTGGCACTGAAGCTTTCTTT.

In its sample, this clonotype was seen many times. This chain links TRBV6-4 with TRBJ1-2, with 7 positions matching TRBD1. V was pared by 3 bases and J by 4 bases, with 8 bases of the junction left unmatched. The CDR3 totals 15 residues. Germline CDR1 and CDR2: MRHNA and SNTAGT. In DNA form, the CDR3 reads TGTGCCAGCAGTGAAACCGCGACAGGGACCTATGGCTACACCTTC. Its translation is CASSETATGTYGYTF.

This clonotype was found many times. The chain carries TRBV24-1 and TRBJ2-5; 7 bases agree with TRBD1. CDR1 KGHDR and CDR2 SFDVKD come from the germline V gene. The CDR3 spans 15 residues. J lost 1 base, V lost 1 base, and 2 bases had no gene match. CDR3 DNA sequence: TGTGCCACCAGTGATTTACAGGGGACCCAAGAGACCCAGTACTTC. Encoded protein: CATSDLQGTQETQYF.

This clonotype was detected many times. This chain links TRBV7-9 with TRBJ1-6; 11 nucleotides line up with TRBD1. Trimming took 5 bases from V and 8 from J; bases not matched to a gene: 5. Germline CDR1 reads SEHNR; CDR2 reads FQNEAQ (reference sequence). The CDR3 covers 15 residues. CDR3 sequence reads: CASSTGQGADSPLHF. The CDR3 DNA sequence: TGTGCCAGCAGCACCGGACAGGGGGCCGATTCACCCCTCCACTTT.

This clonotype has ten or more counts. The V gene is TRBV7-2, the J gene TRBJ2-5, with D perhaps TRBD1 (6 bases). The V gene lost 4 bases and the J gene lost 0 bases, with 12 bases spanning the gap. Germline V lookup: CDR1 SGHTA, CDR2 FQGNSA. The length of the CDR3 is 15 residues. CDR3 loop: CASSSQGLDQETQYF. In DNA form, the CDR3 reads TGTGCCAGCAGCTCACAGGGCCTAGACCAAGAGACCCAGTACTTC.

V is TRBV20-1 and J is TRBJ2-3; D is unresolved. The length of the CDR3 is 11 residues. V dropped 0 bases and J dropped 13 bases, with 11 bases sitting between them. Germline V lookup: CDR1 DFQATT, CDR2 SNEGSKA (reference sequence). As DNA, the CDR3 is TGCAGTGCTAGAGATCCCCCACACGAGTATTTT. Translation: CSARDPPHEYF.

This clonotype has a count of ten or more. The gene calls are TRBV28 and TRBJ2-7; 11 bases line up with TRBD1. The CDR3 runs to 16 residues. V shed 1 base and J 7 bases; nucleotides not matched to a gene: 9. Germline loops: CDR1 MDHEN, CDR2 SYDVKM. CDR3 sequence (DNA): TGTGCCAGCAGTTTATTCCGGACAGGGGGCTCGGGGGAGCAGTACTTC. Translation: CASSLFRTGGSGEQYF.

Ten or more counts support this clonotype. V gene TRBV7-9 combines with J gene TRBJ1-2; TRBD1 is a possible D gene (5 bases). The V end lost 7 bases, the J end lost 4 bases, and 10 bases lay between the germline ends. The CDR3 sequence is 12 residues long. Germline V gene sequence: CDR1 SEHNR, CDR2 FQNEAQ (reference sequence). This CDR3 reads CASNGGIYGYTF. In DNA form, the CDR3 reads TGTGCCAGCAACGGGGGTATCTATGGCTACACCTTC. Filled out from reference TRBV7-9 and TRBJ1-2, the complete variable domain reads DTGVSQNPRHKITKRGQNVTFRCDPISEHNRLYWYRQTLGQGPEFLTYFQNEAQLEKSRLLSDRFSAERPKGSFSTLEIQRTEQGDSAMYLCASNGGIYGYTFGSGTRLTVV.

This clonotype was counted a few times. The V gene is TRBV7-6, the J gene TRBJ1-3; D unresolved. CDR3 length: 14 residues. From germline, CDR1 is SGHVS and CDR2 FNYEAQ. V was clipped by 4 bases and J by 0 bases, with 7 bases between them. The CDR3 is CASSSPGSGNTIYF. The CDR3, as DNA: TGTGCCAGCAGCTCGCCAGGCTCTGGAAACACCATATATTTT.

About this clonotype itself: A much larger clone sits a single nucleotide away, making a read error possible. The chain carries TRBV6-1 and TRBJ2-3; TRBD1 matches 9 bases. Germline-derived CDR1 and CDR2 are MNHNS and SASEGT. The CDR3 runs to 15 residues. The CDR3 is CASTDRGGTTDTEYF. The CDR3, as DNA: TGTGCCAGCACCGACAGGGGGGGAACCACAGATACGGAGTATTTT.

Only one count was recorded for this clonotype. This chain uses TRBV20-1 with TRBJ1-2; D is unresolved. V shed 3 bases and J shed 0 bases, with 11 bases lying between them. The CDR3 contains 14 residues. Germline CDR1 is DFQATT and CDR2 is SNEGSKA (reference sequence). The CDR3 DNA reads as TGCAGTGCTAGTCAGCAAATCTCTAACTATGGCTACACCTTC. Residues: CSASQQISNYGYTF.